These 18 T cell receptor beta chains were all obtained from the same sample, sequenced in a study of blood T cell repertoires in COVID-19. Repertoires were generated with immunoSEQ multiplex PCR, while TCRdb's copy carries only in-frame clones and drops some. The profile shows 300,000 to 350,000 clones, 85% to 90% of them singletons. What was sequenced was peripheral blood. The receptors were gathered from a woman between 50 and 59 years old with COVID-19, enrolled during active disease.

The gene calls are TRBV12-3 or TRBV12-4 and TRBJ1-1; no reliable D call. V was pared by 4 bases and J by 4 bases, with 10 bases between. CDR3 length: 13 amino acids. The CDR3 nucleotides read TGTGCCAGCAGTTCCCCGGGATCCACTGAAGCTTTCTTT. Its translation is CASSSPGSTEAFF.

The V call is TRBV7-9, the J call TRBJ1-6; D is ambiguous. The CDR3 sequence is 17 residues long. V lost 0 bases and J lost 11, with 20 bases in between. Germline V gene data show CDR1 as SEHNR and CDR2 as FQNEAQ (reference sequence). Here the CDR3 reads CASSLAAGDLLGTPLHF. The CDR3 DNA is TGTGCCAGCAGCTTAGCAGCGGGAGACCTATTAGGGACACCCCTCCACTTT.

This chain connects TRBV6-5 to TRBJ1-1; D may be TRBD1 (6 bases). The CDR3 length is 14 residues. Trimming removed 2 bases from V and 5 bases from J, with 12 bases in between. Germline V gives CDR1 MNHEY, CDR2 SVGAGI. CDR3: CASSYGGDGTEAFF. CDR3 coding DNA: TGTGCCAGCAGTTACGGGGGCGATGGGACTGAAGCTTTCTTT.

The chain is built from TRBV19 and TRBJ1-5; maybe TRBD1 (5 bases). Germline assignment: CDR1 LNHDA and CDR2 SQIVND (reference sequence). There are 16 residues in the CDR3. V gave up 6 bases and J gave up 3 bases, with 18 bases separating them. As DNA, the CDR3 is TGTGCCAGTAGGCCAAAACAGGCTCCGCTCAATCAGCCCCAGCATTTT. Translating gives CASRPKQAPLNQPQHF.

J is TRBJ2-1 and V is TRBV29-1; 8 bases agree with TRBD2. Per germline, CDR1 SQVTM and CDR2 ANQGSEA. With 6 bases clipped from V and 2 bases from J, the junction kept 6 bases outside the gene matches. There are 14 residues in the CDR3. In DNA, the CDR3 is TGCAGCGTCCCGGGGGGGCTAGCCTACAATGAGCAGTTCTTC. The encoded protein is CSVPGGLAYNEQFF.

The chain recombines TRBV7-2 with TRBJ2-2; D possibly corresponds to TRBD2 (6 bases). CDR1 is SGHTA, CDR2 FQGNSA, per germline. The length of the CDR3 is 14 residues. V was trimmed by 5 bases and J by 4 bases, leaving 11 bases between them. The CDR3 DNA follows: TGTGCCAGCAGCCCTAGCGCATCCACCGGGGAGCTGTTTTTT. It specifies CASSPSASTGELFF.

The rearrangement links TRBV30 to TRBJ2-3; 7 bases agree with TRBD2. The CDR3 is 14 residues long. Per germline, CDR1 GTSNPN and CDR2 SVGIG (reference sequence). Trimming at V came to 3 bases and at J to 0 bases, leaving 3 bases not matched to a gene. CDR3 sequence reads: CAWSRGVSTDTQYF. Written as DNA, the CDR3 is TGTGCCTGGAGCCGGGGGGTTAGCACAGATACGCAGTATTTT.

The V and J genes are TRBV27 and TRBJ2-3; 8 nucleotides agree with TRBD1. Germline V gives CDR1 MNHEY, CDR2 SMNVEV (reference sequence). This CDR3 is 17 amino acids long. J lost 4 bases, V lost 1 base, and 10 bases had no gene match. CDR3 DNA sequence: TGTGCCAGCAGTTTATTCGCGGCAGGGGGCCGGGCAGATACGCAGTATTTT. It is translated as CASSLFAAGGRADTQYF.

The chain couples TRBV7-8 to TRBJ2-1; 13 bases agree with TRBD2. V lost 2 bases to trimming and J lost 7 bases; unmatched junction nucleotides: 8. This CDR3 comprises 17 residues. Germline V CDR1 and CDR2: SGHVS, FQNEAQ. The CDR3 bases are TGTGCCAGCAGCTTATATACAACTAGCGGGAGGGGGAATGAGCAGTTCTTC. It encodes CASSLYTTSGRGNEQFF.

This clone has just one count. This chain links TRBV30 with TRBJ2-3; D remains ambiguous. This CDR3 region has 13 residues. V was clipped by 2 bases and J by 6 bases, with 12 bases between them. Germline loops: CDR1 GTSNPN, CDR2 SVGIG (reference sequence). CDR3 sequence reads: CAWSKHQADTQYF. CDR3 DNA sequence: TGTGCCTGGAGTAAGCATCAGGCCGATACGCAGTATTTT.

This sequence joins TRBV11-2 and TRBJ2-1, with 11 bases matching TRBD2. CDR1 is SGHAT and CDR2 is FQNNGV in the germline V gene. J was trimmed by 0 bases and V by 6 bases; bases with no gene match: 4. This CDR3 contains 16 residues. CDR3 in amino acids: CASRGLAVSSYNEQFF. For the CDR3, the DNA is TGTGCCAGCAGGGGACTAGCGGTTAGCTCCTACAATGAGCAGTTCTTC.

The chain is built from TRBV2 and TRBJ2-1; D unclear. The germline V gene encodes CDR1 SNHLY and CDR2 FYNNEI. CDR3 length: 12 residues. V was trimmed by 7 bases and J by 9 bases, leaving 13 bases between them. The CDR3: CASKSEASEQFF. The DNA for the CDR3 is TGTGCCAGCAAATCAGAAGCTAGTGAGCAGTTCTTC.

V and J are TRBV6-2 or TRBV6-3 and TRBJ1-1, with D possibly TRBD1 on 5 matching bases. Germline CDR1 reads MNHEY; CDR2 reads SVGEGT. This CDR3 is built from 15 residues. Trimming left V 0 bases short and J 9 bases short, with 17 bases between. This CDR3 is CASSYSTVTARKAFF. As DNA, the CDR3 is TGTGCCAGCAGTTACTCGACAGTGACGGCCAGGAAAGCTTTCTTT.

The chain has TRBV7-3 and TRBJ2-3; 7 bases map to TRBD1. Germline loops: CDR1 SGHTA, CDR2 FQGTGA. V gave up 4 bases and J gave up 7 bases; unmatched junction bases: 8. The CDR3 consists of 14 residues. CDR3 in amino acids: CASSSNRGGNTQYF. CDR3 nucleotide sequence: TGTGCCAGCAGCTCCAACAGGGGTGGGAATACGCAGTATTTT.

The rearrangement links TRBV11-2 to TRBJ1-2, with D uncertain. Trimming removed 1 base at V and 7 bases at J, with 13 bases between. Germline CDR1 is SGHAT and CDR2 is FQNNGV. The CDR3 is made up of 14 amino acids. In DNA, the CDR3 is TGTGCCAGCAGCTTAGTTACGGGTAATGGTGGCTACACCTTC. It is translated as CASSLVTGNGGYTF.

This chain links TRBV5-4 with TRBJ2-2; D ambiguous. The CDR3 spans 12 residues. V lost 4 bases and J lost 6, with 7 bases in between. Germline V lookup: CDR1 SGHNT, CDR2 YYREEE (reference sequence). The CDR3 sequence: CASSNVAGELFF. CDR3 nucleotides: TGTGCCAGCAGCAACGTAGCCGGGGAGCTGTTTTTT.

The table lists this clone with a few counts. This chain joins TRBV6-4 and TRBJ2-3, with D unclear. V was trimmed by 0 bases and J by 0 bases, leaving 7 bases between them. The CDR3 has 15 residues. Germline CDR1 MRHNA, CDR2 SNTAGT. In nucleotides, the CDR3 is TGTGCCAGCAGTGACTCGGCCGCAAGCACAGATACGCAGTATTTT. It codes for CASSDSAASTDTQYF.

The V gene is TRBV5-1, the J gene TRBJ1-1, with a tentative D call TRBD1 (5 bases). The V end lost 3 bases, the J end lost 1 base, and 13 bases lay between the germline ends. Germline CDR1 SGHRS, CDR2 YFSETQ. The length of the CDR3 is 15 residues. The chain's CDR3 is CASSSLGLGNTEAFF. For the CDR3, the DNA is TGCGCCAGCAGCTCCTTGGGGCTAGGGAACACTGAAGCTTTCTTT. Full variable domain (outside the CDR3, taken from reference TRBV5-1 and TRBJ1-1): KAGVTQTPRYLIKTRGQQVTLSCSPISGHRSVSWYQQTPGQGLQFLFEYFSETQRNKGNFPGRFSGRQFSNSRSEMNVSTLELGDSALYLCASSSLGLGNTEAFFGQGTRLTVV.